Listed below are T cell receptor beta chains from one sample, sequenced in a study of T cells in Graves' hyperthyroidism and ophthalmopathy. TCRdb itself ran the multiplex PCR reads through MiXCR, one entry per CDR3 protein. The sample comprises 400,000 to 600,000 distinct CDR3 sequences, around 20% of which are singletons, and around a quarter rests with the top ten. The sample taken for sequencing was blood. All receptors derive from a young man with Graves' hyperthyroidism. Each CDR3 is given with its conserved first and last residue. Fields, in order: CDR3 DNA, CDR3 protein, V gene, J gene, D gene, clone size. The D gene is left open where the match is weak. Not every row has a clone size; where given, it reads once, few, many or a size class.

CDR3nt: TGTGCCAGCAGACGGACAATCGATGGCTACACCTTC
CDR3aa: CASRRTIDGYTF
v_gene: TRBV28
j_gene: TRBJ1-2
d_gene: -
abundance: few

CDR3nt: TGTGCCAGCGGAGGGGGCATGGGTCAGCCCCAGCATTTT
CDR3aa: CASGGGMGQPQHF
v_gene: TRBV12-3/TRBV12-4
j_gene: TRBJ1-5
d_gene: TRBD1
abundance: -

CDR3nt: TGTGCCAGCAGCCCGGGACTAGCTAACGGGGAGCTGTTTTTT
CDR3aa: CASSPGLANGELFF
v_gene: TRBV3-1
j_gene: TRBJ2-2
d_gene: TRBD2
abundance: -

CDR3nt: TGTGCCAGCAGCCCCCATCGGACTGAAGCTTTCTTT
CDR3aa: CASSPHRTEAFF
v_gene: TRBV6-1
j_gene: TRBJ1-1
d_gene: -
abundance: -

CDR3nt: TGTGCCAGCAGCCAGGACAGGTTGGGGTGGAAGACCCAGTACTTC
CDR3aa: CASSQDRLGWKTQYF
v_gene: TRBV2
j_gene: TRBJ2-5
d_gene: TRBD1
abundance: many

CDR3nt: TGTGCCAGCAGCTTAGGAGGTCGGGCGGTGGGTGGTCGTCAGTACTTC
CDR3aa: CASSLGGRAVGGRQYF
v_gene: TRBV11-2
j_gene: TRBJ2-5
d_gene: -
abundance: many

CDR3nt: TGTGCCAGCAGTTTGAAAGGGCTTTCCCCAAATCAGCCCCAGCATTTT
CDR3aa: CASSLKGLSPNQPQHF
v_gene: TRBV12-3/TRBV12-4
j_gene: TRBJ1-5
d_gene: -
abundance: many

CDR3nt: TGTGCCAGCAGCGCAACAGGGGCACAAGAGACCCAGTACTTC
CDR3aa: CASSATGAQETQYF
v_gene: TRBV11-2
j_gene: TRBJ2-5
d_gene: TRBD1
abundance: many

CDR3nt: TGTGCCAGCAGTCACTCAGGGGAAGGCAATCAGCCCCAGCATTTT
CDR3aa: CASSHSGEGNQPQHF
v_gene: TRBV6-5
j_gene: TRBJ1-5
d_gene: -
abundance: many

CDR3nt: TGCAGCGTTGAGGGGCAGCGTTACGAGCAGTACTTC
CDR3aa: CSVEGQRYEQYF
v_gene: TRBV29-1
j_gene: TRBJ2-7
d_gene: -
abundance: many

CDR3nt: TGTGCCAGCAGTGATGGCCGTAGCAATCAGCCCCAGCATTTT
CDR3aa: CASSDGRSNQPQHF
v_gene: TRBV6-1
j_gene: TRBJ1-5
d_gene: -
abundance: -

CDR3nt: TGCGCCAGCAGCGGGGTGGCGGGTAACTACGAGCAGTACTTC
CDR3aa: CASSGVAGNYEQYF
v_gene: TRBV5-1
j_gene: TRBJ2-7
d_gene: -
abundance: few

CDR3nt: TGCGCCAGCAGCCCGACAGTCTCCTACGGGCAGTACTTC
CDR3aa: CASSPTVSYGQYF
v_gene: TRBV4-1
j_gene: TRBJ2-7
d_gene: -
abundance: few

CDR3nt: TGTGCCAGCAGCTTAGGACAGGGGTGGTACGAGCAGTACTTC
CDR3aa: CASSLGQGWYEQYF
v_gene: TRBV7-2
j_gene: TRBJ2-7
d_gene: TRBD1
abundance: -

CDR3nt: TGTGCCAGCAGCTTGCTTCAGGGACCGCTCATTCAGCCCCAGCATTTT
CDR3aa: CASSLLQGPLIQPQHF
v_gene: TRBV5-5
j_gene: TRBJ1-5
d_gene: -
abundance: few

CDR3nt: TGTGCCAGTAGTGGCTTCCTTAGAGGGGGCCCTACCACCAAAAACATTCAGTACTTC
CDR3aa: CASSGFLRGGPTTKNIQYF
v_gene: TRBV19
j_gene: TRBJ2-4
d_gene: TRBD1
abundance: -

CDR3nt: TGTGCCAGCAGTGAATCTCGGACGGGAAAGAGCTACACCTTC
CDR3aa: CASSESRTGKSYTF
v_gene: TRBV2
j_gene: TRBJ1-2
d_gene: -
abundance: -

CDR3nt: TGTGCCAGCCAATCTTACAGGGGTTTGGGCACTGAAGCTTTCTTT
CDR3aa: CASQSYRGLGTEAFF
v_gene: TRBV19
j_gene: TRBJ1-1
d_gene: TRBD1
abundance: many

CDR3nt: TGTGCCAGCAGTCATCGGTTGGGGGGCTGGGGCACCGGGGAGCTGTTTTTT
CDR3aa: CASSHRLGGWGTGELFF
v_gene: TRBV6-1
j_gene: TRBJ2-2
d_gene: -
abundance: many

CDR3nt: TGCGCCAGCGGGCTGGGAGCGAACACCGGGGAGCTGTTTTTT
CDR3aa: CASGLGANTGELFF
v_gene: TRBV5-1
j_gene: TRBJ2-2
d_gene: -
abundance: many

CDR3nt: TGTGCCAGCAGCTCCCGGGACGGCGTCGTGGAGACCCAGTACTTC
CDR3aa: CASSSRDGVVETQYF
v_gene: TRBV7-9
j_gene: TRBJ2-5
d_gene: -
abundance: many

CDR3nt: TGTGCCAGCAGCCGGGACCCTCGAACTGGTACCGGGGAGCTGTTTTTT
CDR3aa: CASSRDPRTGTGELFF
v_gene: TRBV4-2
j_gene: TRBJ2-2
d_gene: -
abundance: -

CDR3nt: TGTGCCAGCAGCCAAGATGTATGGGGGAACGGCTACACCTTC
CDR3aa: CASSQDVWGNGYTF
v_gene: TRBV14
j_gene: TRBJ1-2
d_gene: -
abundance: few

CDR3nt: TGTGCCAGCAGCAGGAATGTAGGACGGCAGCCCCAGCATTTT
CDR3aa: CASSRNVGRQPQHF
v_gene: TRBV28
j_gene: TRBJ1-5
d_gene: -
abundance: many

CDR3nt: TGTGCCAGCCGTCCAGGGATGAACACTGAAGCTTTCTTT
CDR3aa: CASRPGMNTEAFF
v_gene: TRBV6-1
j_gene: TRBJ1-1
d_gene: -
abundance: many

CDR3nt: TGCGCCAGCAGCCCGGGACTAGCGGGGGGGCCGAAAAACGAGCAGTACTTC
CDR3aa: CASSPGLAGGPKNEQYF
v_gene: TRBV4-3
j_gene: TRBJ2-7
d_gene: TRBD2
abundance: few

CDR3nt: TGTGCCAGCAGCCCCTTAGCTGACTCTGGGGCCAACGTCCTGACTTTC
CDR3aa: CASSPLADSGANVLTF
v_gene: TRBV3-1
j_gene: TRBJ2-6
d_gene: -
abundance: -

CDR3nt: TGTGCCAGCAGTGAAAGCGTAGGACTCCCGAACACTGAAGCTTTCTTT
CDR3aa: CASSESVGLPNTEAFF
v_gene: TRBV6-1
j_gene: TRBJ1-1
d_gene: -
abundance: -

CDR3nt: TGTGCCAGCAGTTTGAAGGCAGGGGGCACCAATCAGCCCCAGCATTTT
CDR3aa: CASSLKAGGTNQPQHF
v_gene: TRBV6-5
j_gene: TRBJ1-5
d_gene: TRBD1
abundance: many

CDR3nt: TGTGCCAGCAGGGGGACGGTAGCCAAAAACATTCAGTACTTC
CDR3aa: CASRGTVAKNIQYF
v_gene: TRBV6-1
j_gene: TRBJ2-4
d_gene: -
abundance: many

CDR3nt: TGTGCCTGGAGGGCTCGACCGGAGCAGTACTTC
CDR3aa: CAWRARPEQYF
v_gene: TRBV30
j_gene: TRBJ2-7
d_gene: -
abundance: many

CDR3nt: TGCAGTGCTAGAGATTTACAGGGGCCTCCTTACGAGCAGTACTTC
CDR3aa: CSARDLQGPPYEQYF
v_gene: TRBV20-1
j_gene: TRBJ2-7
d_gene: TRBD1
abundance: once

CDR3nt: TGTGCCAGCAGCTCCGGGGGCCCTGTGAACTATGGCTACACCTTC
CDR3aa: CASSSGGPVNYGYTF
v_gene: TRBV28
j_gene: TRBJ1-2
d_gene: -
abundance: many

CDR3nt: TGTGCTAGTGGTTTGGTACGGCGGGGGGGCCTTTTCGCGAACACCGGGGAGCTGTTTTTT
CDR3aa: CASGLVRRGGLFANTGELFF
v_gene: TRBV12-5
j_gene: TRBJ2-2
d_gene: TRBD2
abundance: many